Below, 19 T cell receptor beta chains from the same sample are listed, as sequenced in a study of blood T cell repertoires in COVID-19. Only in-frame clones appear in the TCRdb table, and some are missing; sequencing was by immunoSEQ multiplex PCR. In the table there are some 150,000 clones, about four fifths of which are singletons. What was sequenced was peripheral blood. Receptors originate from a human donor with acute or convalescent COVID-19. The donor label of this sample is uncertain.

This sequence joins TRBV4-1 and TRBJ1-1, with unresolved D. The CDR3 totals 14 residues. Trimming left V 1 base short and J 4 bases short, with 10 bases between. Germline values: CDR1 MGHRA, CDR2 YSYEKL. The CDR3 spells CASSQGAESTEAFF. CDR3 in DNA: TGCGCCAGCAGCCAAGGGGCAGAAAGCACTGAAGCTTTCTTT.

This chain uses TRBV6-5 with TRBJ2-2, with D possibly TRBD2 on 6 matching bases. The germline gives CDR1 MNHEY, CDR2 SVGAGI. V was shortened by 6 bases and J by 4 bases, with 12 bases between the two germline ends. CDR3 length equals 14 residues. The CDR3 nucleotides are TGTGCCAGCAGAGCCGGGACTTCCACCGGGGAGCTGTTTTTT. Its protein product is CASRAGTSTGELFF.

The V call is TRBV5-1, the J call TRBJ1-6, with 8 bases fitting TRBD1. The CDR3 consists of 14 residues. The germline V gene encodes CDR1 SGHRS and CDR2 YFSETQ. Trimming cost V 0 bases and J 9 bases; bases outside gene matches: 2. In DNA form, the CDR3 reads TGCGCCAGCAGCTTGGGACAGGGGAGTTCACCCCTCCACTTT. Translation: CASSLGQGSSPLHF.

This chain connects TRBV2 to TRBJ1-5; 12 bases agree with TRBD1. The trim removed 11 bases at V and 1 base at J, leaving 3 bases unmatched. CDR1 is SNHLY and CDR2 is FYNNEI in the germline V gene. The CDR3 runs to 14 residues. CDR3 DNA sequence: TGTGCCGTGGGACAGGGGGCGAGCAATCAGCCCCAGCATTTT. Residues: CAVGQGASNQPQHF.

The CDR3 protein is CATSDPSGGLYNEQFF. The CDR3 DNA follows: TGTGCCACCAGTGATCCCAGCGGGGGCCTATACAATGAGCAGTTCTTC. This chain joins TRBV24-1 and TRBJ2-1, with 8 bases identical to TRBD2. This CDR3 is 16 amino acids long. Germline assignment: CDR1 KGHDR and CDR2 SFDVKD. V lost 3 bases and J lost 4; bases outside the gene matches: 7.

V gene TRBV10-1 combines with J gene TRBJ1-3; 9 bases are shared with TRBD1. V lost 7 bases, J lost 0 bases, and 13 bases stayed unmatched. The CDR3 covers 18 residues. Looked up from germline, CDR1 is WNHNN and CDR2 is SYGVQD (reference sequence). The CDR3 loop reads CASISGTGWDFSGNTIYF. CDR3 nucleotides: TGCGCCAGCATTTCCGGGACAGGGTGGGATTTCTCTGGAAACACCATATATTTT.

The genes are TRBV5-6 and TRBJ2-1; weak D call: TRBD2 (6 bases). The germline CDR1 and CDR2 sequences are SGHDT and YYEEEE. The germline V and J ends were trimmed by 4 bases and 5 bases, with 13 bases remaining between them. CDR3 length: 14 amino acids. The CDR3 sequence is CASSLTGSDNEQFF. CDR3 DNA: TGTGCCAGCAGCCTTACCGGGAGCGACAATGAGCAGTTCTTC.

The chain has TRBV7-3 and TRBJ2-3, with D maybe TRBD2 (6 bases). The CDR3 has 17 amino acids. V was clipped by 5 bases and J by 1 base, with 19 bases between them. CDR1 is SGHTA, CDR2 FQGTGA, per germline. CDR3 in DNA: TGTGCCAGCAGCAGTGGCTCCCCGGGACTCCGCACAGATACGCAGTATTTT. Amino acids: CASSSGSPGLRTDTQYF.

The V call is TRBV24-1, the J call TRBJ1-5; 11 bases match TRBD1. Looked up from germline, CDR1 is KGHDR and CDR2 is SFDVKD. V lost 2 bases and J lost 1; bases outside the gene matches: 9. This CDR3 spans 19 amino acids. The chain's CDR3 is CATSDSRTGGFLSNQPQHF. CDR3 DNA sequence: TGTGCCACCAGTGATTCAAGGACAGGGGGCTTCTTAAGCAATCAGCCCCAGCATTTT.

This chain uses TRBV4-2 with TRBJ2-7, with TRBD2 matching 9 bases. CDR1 is LGHNA, CDR2 YNFKEQ, per germline. V shed 5 bases and J 0 bases; nucleotides not matched to a gene: 8. The CDR3 runs 16 residues. The CDR3 is CASSKSSGGGSYEQYF. The CDR3 coding sequence is TGTGCCAGCAGCAAAAGTAGCGGGGGAGGCTCCTACGAGCAGTACTTC.

This sequence joins TRBV9 and TRBJ1-2; the D gene is possibly TRBD1 (5 bases). V lost 0 bases to trimming and J lost 3 bases, with 12 bases between them. This CDR3 comprises 15 residues. Germline V gene lookup returns CDR1 SGDLS and CDR2 YYNGEE. DNA of the CDR3: TGTGCCAGCAGCGTAGCTACAGGCACCTACTATGGCTACACCTTC. It translates to CASSVATGTYYGYTF.

V usage is TRBV7-9 and J usage is TRBJ1-6; possibly TRBD1 for D (6 bases). CDR3 size: 14 residues. Trimming took 4 bases from V and 7 from J, leaving 11 bases between them. CDR1 and CDR2 from the germline V gene are SEHNR and FQNEAQ (reference sequence). CDR3 DNA: TGTGCCAGCAGCTCGAATACAGGGAATTCACCCCTCCACTTT. This sequence encodes CASSSNTGNSPLHF.

The chain has TRBV12-3 or TRBV12-4 and TRBJ1-5; 10 bases agree with TRBD1. This CDR3 comprises 12 residues. The V gene end was trimmed by 10 bases and the J gene end by 6 bases; junction bases not matched to a gene: 3. The CDR3 DNA sequence: TGTGCCATAGGGACAGGGGTTCAGCCCCAGCATTTT. Translating it yields CAIGTGVQPQHF.

This clone was seen a single time. The chain uses TRBV7-6 and TRBJ1-2; 7 nucleotides agree with TRBD1. The V segment lost 1 base and the J segment 8 bases; nucleotides outside the gene matches: 16. This CDR3 region has 17 residues. CDR1 is SGHVS, CDR2 FNYEAQ, per germline. The CDR3 DNA reads TGTGCCAGCAGCTTAGTGGTGGAACGGACAGGAGGGTCCGGCTACACCTTC. It specifies CASSLVVERTGGSGYTF.

The chain recombines TRBV12-3 or TRBV12-4 with TRBJ1-2, with D possibly TRBD1 on 5 matching bases. This CDR3 has 13 residues. Trimming took 5 bases from V and 8 from J, leaving 15 bases between them. The CDR3 spells CASSRGGVTGYTF. In DNA form, the CDR3 reads TGTGCCAGCAGTCGGGGAGGGGTGACCGGCTACACCTTC.

This clone was detected once. The chain uses TRBV6-5 and TRBJ2-4; possibly TRBD2 for D (5 bases). Per the germline V gene, CDR1 is MNHEY and CDR2 is SVGAGI. The CDR3 is 15 amino acids. V was shortened by 3 bases and J by 1 base, with 10 bases between the two germline ends. The CDR3 sequence: CASSYNTGAKNIQYF. In nucleotides, the CDR3 is TGTGCCAGCAGTTATAACACGGGGGCCAAAAACATTCAGTACTTC.

CDR3 in amino acids: CASSELWGEGNQPQHF. In nucleotides, the CDR3 is TGTGCCAGCAGTGAATTATGGGGGGAGGGCAATCAGCCCCAGCATTTT. V usage is TRBV6-1 and J usage is TRBJ1-5; TRBD1 is a possible D gene (5 bases). This CDR3 region has 16 residues. CDR1 and CDR2 from the germline V gene are MNHNS and SASEGT. With 2 bases removed from V and 2 bases from J, the gap between germline ends came to 13 bases.

The chain combines TRBV5-1 with TRBJ2-1; D is perhaps TRBD2 (7 bases). Germline V CDR1 and CDR2: SGHRS, YFSETQ. The CDR3 is 16 residues long. The germline V and J ends were trimmed by 2 bases and 8 bases, with 20 bases remaining between them. The CDR3 region is CASSFRDTKRGDEQFF. The CDR3 DNA is TGCGCCAGCAGCTTCCGGGACACCAAACGGGGGGATGAGCAGTTCTTC.

The chain combines TRBV24-1 with TRBJ1-1; the D gene is possibly TRBD1 (6 bases). CDR1 is KGHDR, CDR2 SFDVKD, per germline. This CDR3 has 15 amino acids. The germline V and J ends were trimmed by 12 bases and 0 bases, with 19 bases remaining between them. The CDR3 is CASLTTGLMNTEAFF. The CDR3 region has the DNA TGTGCCTCCCTTACAACAGGGCTCATGAACACTGAAGCTTTCTTT.